The subject of this entry is one TCR beta chain. The record originates from a study of blood T cell repertoires in COVID-19. V lost 5 bases to trimming and J lost 9 bases; unmatched junction nucleotides: 7. Germline CDR1 MNHNS, CDR2 SASEGT. The CDR3 has 13 residues. Original processing methods: Estimation of nucleated cell counts was performed using reference gene primer amplification. TCRdb keeps only in-frame clones here, not all; method: immunoSEQ multiplex PCR. That table furnishes V, J and clone size, whereas the DNA furnished D and trimming. The data show about 170,000 clones, about 86% seen once.

The sample consisted of peripheral blood. The chain recombines TRBV6-1 with TRBJ1-2; 9 bases agree with TRBD1. The sequence was obtained from a man in his fifties or sixties with active or convalescent COVID-19. CDR3 loop: CASSPTGTGRYTF. The CDR3, as DNA: TGTGCCAGCAGTCCCACCGGGACAGGGCGCTACACCTTC.